The 5 T cell receptor beta chains below all came from one sample that was sequenced in a study of CD8+ T cells in alopecia areata. Reverse transcribed after extraction, RNA yielded cDNA as the sequencing template. The protocol was immunoSEQ multiplex PCR, while the TCRdb copy is restricted to in-frame clones and leaves out a portion. This table holds 140,000 to 150,000 clones, 45% to 60% found once. The sample consisted of CD4+ T cells sorted from blood. The receptor source for this set is a human donor with alopecia areata.

The chain recombines TRBV5-1 with TRBJ2-3, with 8 bases identical to TRBD2. There are 15 residues in the CDR3. The V gene end was trimmed by 4 bases and the J gene end by 1 base; junction bases not matched to a gene: 5. In germline, CDR1 is SGHRS, CDR2 YFSETQ. CDR3 residues: CASSTLTSGTDTQYF. The CDR3 nucleotides are TGCGCCAGCAGCACCCTGACTAGCGGCACAGATACGCAGTATTTT. Based on the CDR3 plus reference TRBV5-1 and TRBJ2-3, the full variable domain is KAGVTQTPRYLIKTRGQQVTLSCSPISGHRSVSWYQQTPGQGLQFLFEYFSETQRNKGNFPGRFSGRQFSNSRSEMNVSTLELGDSALYLCASSTLTSGTDTQYFGPGTRLTVL.

This clone has more than one count but fewer than ten. V gene TRBV7-2 combines with J gene TRBJ2-3, with D tentatively TRBD1 or TRBD2 (6 bases each). CDR3 size: 15 residues. CDR1 and CDR2 from the germline V gene are SGHTA and FQGNSA. V gave up 0 bases and J gave up 4 bases, with 11 bases separating them. CDR3 in DNA: TGTGCCAGCAGCTTAGCAGGGGGGATAGCAGATACGCAGTATTTT. This encodes CASSLAGGIADTQYF.

This clone was seen a few times. The CDR3 DNA reads TGCAGCGCGACAGAGGGATTGAACTATGGCTACACCTTC. Encoded protein: CSATEGLNYGYTF. V is TRBV29-1 and J is TRBJ1-2; D is possibly TRBD1 (5 bases). V lost 7 bases, J lost 2 bases, and 14 bases lay in between. The CDR3 has 13 residues. Germline-derived CDR1 and CDR2 are SQVTM and ANQGSEA.

This clone was observed a handful of times. The CDR3 sequence: CASSVTSDTQYF. CDR3 in DNA: TGCGCCAGCAGCGTGACTTCAGATACGCAGTATTTT. The chain combines TRBV5-1 with TRBJ2-3; D gene unclear. Germline V lookup: CDR1 SGHRS, CDR2 YFSETQ. Deletions cut 4 bases from V and 4 bases from J, with 7 bases between. The CDR3 has 12 residues.

Here the CDR3 reads CAIRSGQETQYF. CDR3 sequence (DNA): TGTGCCATAAGATCTGGCCAAGAGACCCAGTACTTC. This chain connects TRBV6-1 to TRBJ2-5; D call uncertain. V was clipped by 10 bases and J by 1 base, with 10 bases between them. This CDR3 is 12 amino acids long. The germline V gene has CDR1 MNHNS and CDR2 SASEGT.